This entry lists 6 T cell receptor beta chains sequenced from one sample in a study of tumor T cells in aggressive B-cell lymphoma. TCRdb's table, derived via immunoSEQ multiplex PCR, lists solely in-frame clones and lacks some. Of some 7,200 clones in the sample, 70% to 90% are singletons; the top ten hold approximately 3%. Sequencing input: tumor tissue. Source of these receptors: an adult with diffuse large B cell lymphoma. Some clones in this sample may be carry-over from other donors' samples.

This clone was seen more than once but under ten times. The chain links TRBV6-1 to TRBJ2-7, with 7 bases that match TRBD1. The V gene's germline CDR1 is MNHNS and CDR2 SASEGT. The CDR3 consists of 16 residues. V shed 4 bases, J shed 7 bases, and the junction held 16 bases outside the gene matches. CDR3 sequence reads: CASSGLPGQRRREQYF. The CDR3 DNA reads TGTGCCAGCAGTGGCCTGCCGGGACAGAGAAGGAGAGAGCAGTACTTC.

In DNA form, the CDR3 reads TGTGCCTGGACCTTGGGGGGGTTTGGCTACACCTTC. This translates into CAWTLGGFGYTF. V usage is TRBV30 and J usage is TRBJ1-2; perhaps TRBD1 as D (5 bases). Per germline, CDR1 GTSNPN and CDR2 SVGIG (reference sequence). Trimming removed 4 bases at V and 7 bases at J, with 13 bases between. The CDR3 is made up of 12 amino acids.

J is TRBJ1-5 and V is TRBV19; D unresolved. V was pared by 1 base and J by 1 base, with 11 bases between. The CDR3 has 16 amino acids. Germline lookup yields CDR1 LNHDA and CDR2 SQIVND (reference sequence). The CDR3: CASSIGGSLSNQPQHF. Here the CDR3 DNA reads TGTGCCAGTAGTATAGGAGGCAGTTTAAGCAATCAGCCCCAGCATTTT.

J is TRBJ1-1 and V is TRBV5-1; D remains ambiguous. The length of the CDR3 is 15 residues. The ends were cut back, 1 base at V and 2 bases at J, with 12 bases in the middle. Looked up from germline, CDR1 is SGHRS and CDR2 is YFSETQ. In DNA, the CDR3 is TGCGCCAGCAGCTTGAGCGGCGGCGGCAACACTGAAGCTTTCTTT. Translated: CASSLSGGGNTEAFF. Based on the CDR3 plus reference TRBV5-1 and TRBJ1-1, the full variable domain is KAGVTQTPRYLIKTRGQQVTLSCSPISGHRSVSWYQQTPGQGLQFLFEYFSETQRNKGNFPGRFSGRQFSNSRSEMNVSTLELGDSALYLCASSLSGGGNTEAFFGQGTRLTVV.

The chain employs TRBV19 and TRBJ2-3, with 13 bases lining up with TRBD2. Losses at the gene ends were 3 bases for V and 6 bases for J; bases not matched to a gene: 9. CDR3 size: 17 residues. Germline loops: CDR1 LNHDA, CDR2 SQIVND (reference sequence). CDR3 nucleotides: TGTGCCAGTAGTATTGGACTAGCGGGAGCGAGAGGGGATACGCAGTATTTT. Its translation is CASSIGLAGARGDTQYF. The full variable domain, rest sourced from reference TRBV19 and TRBJ2-3, is DGGITQSPKYLFRKEGQNVTLSCEQNLNHDAMYWYRQDPGQGLRLIYYSQIVNDFQKGDIAEGYSVSREKKESFPLTVTSAQKNPTAFYLCASSIGLAGARGDTQYFGPGTRLTVL.

The CDR3 region is CASALGLGGAPSGELFF. DNA of the CDR3: TGTGCCAGCGCTCTGGGTCTTGGTGGGGCGCCATCTGGGGAGCTGTTTTTT. The rearrangement uses TRBV5-4 and TRBJ2-2, with D perhaps matching TRBD1 (5 bases). The CDR3 totals 17 residues. V gave up 7 bases and J gave up 8 bases, with 27 bases separating them. CDR1 and CDR2 (germline): SGHNT, YYREEE (reference sequence).